This record covers a single T cell receptor (beta chain). Method: immunoSEQ multiplex PCR; TCRdb's copy keeps in-frame clones and lacks some. The sample lists 120,000 or so clones, approximately 90% occurring once. The length of the CDR3 is 13 residues. V gave up 1 base and J gave up 4 bases, with 7 bases separating them. Germline loops: CDR1 LNHDA, CDR2 SQIVND (reference sequence). The data were obtained in a study of cytomegalovirus exposure and HLA in healthy donors. The chain couples TRBV19 to TRBJ1-1, with D unclear. Sequencing was performed on PBMCs. The clonotype originates from a woman in her twenties or thirties in good health and CMV-seropositive. The CDR3 DNA reads TGTGCCAGTAGTATAGGGCGGTTCACTGAAGCTTTCTTT. Its protein product is CASSIGRFTEAFF.